This T cell receptor (beta chain) derives from a study of cytomegalovirus exposure and HLA in healthy donors. Both 60 Vbeta primers and 13 Jbeta primers went into the PCR. Profiled with immunoSEQ multiplex PCR; TCRdb holds only in-frame clones, not every one. Its listing shows under 130,000 clones. The length of the CDR3 is 18 residues. The trim removed 4 bases at V and 0 bases at J, leaving 9 bases unmatched. CDR1 and CDR2 (germline): MDHEN, SYDVKM. The chain has TRBV28 and TRBJ2-2; 9 positions match TRBD1. Sequencing was performed on PBMCs. The TCR was taken from a man between 35 and 55 years old in good health and CMV-seronegative. The CDR3 sequence: CASSSFPGQGANTGELFF. For the CDR3, the DNA is TGTGCCAGCAGTTCGTTTCCGGGACAGGGAGCGAACACCGGGGAGCTGTTTTTT.